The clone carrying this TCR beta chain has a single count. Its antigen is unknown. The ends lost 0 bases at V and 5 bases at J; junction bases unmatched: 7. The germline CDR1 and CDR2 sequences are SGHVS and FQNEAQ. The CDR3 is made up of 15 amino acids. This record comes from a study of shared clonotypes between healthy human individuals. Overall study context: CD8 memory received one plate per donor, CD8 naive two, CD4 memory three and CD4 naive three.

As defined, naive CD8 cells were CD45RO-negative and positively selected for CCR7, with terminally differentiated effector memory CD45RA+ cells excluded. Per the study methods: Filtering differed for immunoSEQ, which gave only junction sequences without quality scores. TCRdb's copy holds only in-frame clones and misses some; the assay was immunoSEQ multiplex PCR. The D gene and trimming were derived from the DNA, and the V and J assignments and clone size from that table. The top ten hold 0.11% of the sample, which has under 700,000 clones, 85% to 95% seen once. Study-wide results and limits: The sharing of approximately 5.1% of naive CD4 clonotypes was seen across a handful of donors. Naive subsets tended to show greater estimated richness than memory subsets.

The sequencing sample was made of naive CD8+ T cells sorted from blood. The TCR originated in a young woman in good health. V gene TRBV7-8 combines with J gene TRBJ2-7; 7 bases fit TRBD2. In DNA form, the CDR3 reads TGTGCCAGCAGCTTAGCTGGCGGGAGACCCCACGAGCAGTACTTC. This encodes CASSLAGGRPHEQYF. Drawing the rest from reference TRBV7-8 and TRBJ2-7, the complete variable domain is GAGVSQSPRYKVAKRGQDVALRCDPISGHVSLFWYQQALGQGPEFLTYFQNEAQLDKSGLPSDRFFAERPEGSVSTLKIQRTQQEDSAVYLCASSLAGGRPHEQYFGPGTRLTVT.